Below, 26 T cell receptor beta chains from the same sample are listed, as sequenced in a study of blood T cell repertoires in COVID-19. Libraries were prepared by immunoSEQ multiplex PCR; TCRdb keeps only in-frame clonotypes and omits some of them. The sample has 200,000 to 250,000 clones, 75% to 90% seen once. Input material: peripheral blood. The receptors here all came from a woman of 80 years or more with COVID-19, enrolled during active disease.

The chain carries TRBV30 and TRBJ1-5, with D possibly TRBD1 on 6 matching bases. Trimming cost V 3 bases and J 3 bases, with 15 bases left between them. CDR1 is GTSNPN and CDR2 is SVGIG in the germline V gene (reference sequence). The CDR3 runs to 15 residues. The CDR3: CAWSQGQPYNQPQHF. CDR3 in DNA: TGTGCCTGGAGCCAAGGACAGCCCTACAATCAGCCCCAGCATTTT.

The gene calls are TRBV12-3 or TRBV12-4 and TRBJ1-5; no reliable D call. This CDR3 comprises 13 residues. Trimming pared 5 bases from V and 4 bases from J, leaving 9 bases between. For the CDR3, the DNA is TGTGCCAGCAGTCCCTTGGAGAATCAGCCCCAGCATTTT. As protein: CASSPLENQPQHF.

The chain combines TRBV5-1 with TRBJ1-1, with a weak D call TRBD1 (5 bases). Germline lookup yields CDR1 SGHRS and CDR2 YFSETQ. CDR3 length: 15 residues. V lost 3 bases to trimming and J lost 2 bases, with 14 bases between them. This CDR3 is CASSSVRGGNTEAFF. DNA of the CDR3: TGCGCCAGCAGCTCGGTGAGGGGAGGAAACACTGAAGCTTTCTTT.

The chain links TRBV19 to TRBJ1-1; possibly TRBD1 for D (6 bases). The CDR3 length is 13 residues. Germline V gene sequence: CDR1 LNHDA, CDR2 SQIVND (reference sequence). Trimming stripped 5 bases from V and 5 bases from J, with 12 bases between. The CDR3, as DNA: TGTGCCAGTAGTTCCTCGAGGGGGACTGAAGCTTTCTTT. Residues: CASSSSRGTEAFF.

The chain couples TRBV24-1 to TRBJ2-2; D uncertain. Between the trimmed V and J ends, which lost 5 bases and 1 base, there was a span of 10 bases. This CDR3 contains 15 residues. Germline CDR1 is KGHDR and CDR2 is SFDVKD. In DNA, the CDR3 is TGTGCCACCAGTGTGGGCACAAAGAACACCGGGGAGCTGTTTTTT. It codes for CATSVGTKNTGELFF.

This clone was seen only a few times. V is TRBV15 and J is TRBJ1-1; 7 positions match TRBD1. The CDR3 extends over 16 amino acids. The V gene end was trimmed by 1 base and the J gene end by 1 base; junction bases not matched to a gene: 6. The germline CDR1 and CDR2 sequences are LNHNV and YYDKDF (reference sequence). This CDR3 is CATSRGQGKANTEAFF. CDR3 nucleotides: TGTGCCACCAGCAGAGGACAGGGTAAAGCGAACACTGAAGCTTTCTTT.

This clone was detected only a few times. The chain has TRBV19 and TRBJ2-4; TRBD2 aligns across 10 bases. CDR1 and CDR2 (germline): LNHDA, SQIVND (reference sequence). The CDR3 has 17 residues. The V and J ends lost 8 bases and 0 bases, in that order; junction bases with no gene match: 10. For the CDR3, the DNA is TGTGCCAGTGGGCTAGCGGGGGCGAAACTAGCCAAAAACATTCAGTACTTC. Protein: CASGLAGAKLAKNIQYF. The full variable domain, its missing parts supplied by reference TRBV19 and TRBJ2-4, is DGGITQSPKYLFRKEGQNVTLSCEQNLNHDAMYWYRQDPGQGLRLIYYSQIVNDFQKGDIAEGYSVSREKKESFPLTVTSAQKNPTAFYLCASGLAGAKLAKNIQYFGAGTRLSVL.

The chain employs TRBV5-6 and TRBJ2-2; 11 nucleotides match TRBD1. Germline loops: CDR1 SGHDT, CDR2 YYEEEE. The length of the CDR3 is 15 residues. Trimming took 4 bases from V and 5 from J; bases not matched to a gene: 4. CDR3 sequence reads: CASSQDRGLTGELFF. CDR3 DNA sequence: TGTGCCAGCAGCCAGGACAGGGGGCTGACCGGGGAGCTGTTTTTT. Drawing the rest from reference TRBV5-6 and TRBJ2-2, the complete variable domain is DAGVTQSPTHLIKTRGQQVTLRCSPKSGHDTVSWYQQALGQGPQFIFQYYEEEERQRGNFPDRFSGHQFPNYSSELNVNALLLGDSALYLCASSQDRGLTGELFFGEGSRLTVL.

V and J are TRBV7-9 and TRBJ2-3, with D possibly TRBD2 on 6 matching bases. The CDR3 consists of 15 residues. Trimming took 0 bases from V and 2 from J, leaving 9 bases between them. Germline CDR1 reads SEHNR; CDR2 reads FQNEAQ (reference sequence). CDR3: CASSLASGYTDTQYF. CDR3 DNA sequence: TGTGCCAGCAGCTTAGCTAGCGGTTACACAGATACGCAGTATTTT.

This sequence joins TRBV3-1 (or the pseudogene TRBV3-2) and TRBJ1-1, with a weak D call TRBD1 (5 bases). V lost 4 bases, J lost 0 bases, and 9 bases lay in between. From germline, CDR1 is LGHDT and CDR2 YNNKEL (reference sequence). The CDR3 is made up of 14 amino acids. CDR3 protein: CASSPLTVNTEAFF. DNA of the CDR3: TGTGCCAGCAGCCCCCTGACAGTGAACACTGAAGCTTTCTTT.

The rearrangement joins TRBV7-2 to TRBJ2-5, with 13 bases fitting TRBD2. The germline V gene encodes CDR1 SGHTA and CDR2 FQGNSA. This CDR3 comprises 18 residues. J was trimmed by 3 bases and V by 4 bases; bases with no gene match: 11. Here the CDR3 DNA reads TGTGCCAGCAGCTCAACCGTAAGGACTAGCGGGAGAAAAGAGACCCAGTACTTC. Encoded protein: CASSSTVRTSGRKETQYF.

CDR3 bases: TGTGCCAGCAGCTCCGGGCCTAGGGGCGAGCAGTACTTC. Its protein product is CASSSGPRGEQYF. The V and J genes are TRBV7-9 and TRBJ2-7; D might be TRBD1 (5 bases). This CDR3 spans 13 amino acids. Deletions cut 4 bases from V and 6 bases from J, with 13 bases between. Germline V gives CDR1 SEHNR, CDR2 FQNEAQ (reference sequence). Full variable domain (outside the CDR3, taken from reference TRBV7-9 and TRBJ2-7): DTGVSQNPRHKITKRGQNVTFRCDPISEHNRLYWYRQTLGQGPEFLTYFQNEAQLEKSRLLSDRFSAERPKGSFSTLEIQRTEQGDSAMYLCASSSGPRGEQYFGPGTRLTVT.

J is TRBJ1-1 and V is TRBV19; TRBD1 agrees at 10 bases. CDR3 length equals 16 residues. With 7 bases clipped from V and 5 bases from J, the junction kept 13 bases outside the gene matches. The germline V gene has CDR1 LNHDA and CDR2 SQIVND (reference sequence). CDR3 nucleotide sequence: TGTGCCAGTAACACAGGACAGGGGGGTTCGGGGACTGAAGCTTTCTTT. Protein: CASNTGQGGSGTEAFF.

The chain couples TRBV4-2 to TRBJ2-5, with TRBD2 as a possible D gene (6 bases). Between the trimmed V and J ends, which lost 1 base and 5 bases, there was a span of 17 bases. The germline CDR1 and CDR2 sequences are LGHNA and YNFKEQ. The CDR3 length is 16 residues. The CDR3 bases are TGTGCCAGCAGCCAAGGCCCGCCGGGTCGGGGGGAGACCCAGTACTTC. Protein: CASSQGPPGRGETQYF.

This chain links TRBV27 with TRBJ1-4; TRBD1 aligns across 9 bases. CDR3 length: 12 amino acids. The germline V gene encodes CDR1 MNHEY and CDR2 SMNVEV (reference sequence). V was clipped by 8 bases and J by 6 bases; unmatched bases: 1. CDR3 region: CASGTGHEKLFF. Here the CDR3 DNA reads TGTGCCAGCGGGACAGGGCATGAAAAACTGTTTTTT.

The chain links TRBV4-1 to TRBJ2-7, with TRBD2 as a possible D gene (7 bases). The V and J ends lost 0 bases and 0 bases respectively, with 12 bases between them. Germline CDR1 is MGHRA and CDR2 is YSYEKL. The CDR3 is 16 amino acids. The CDR3 DNA follows: TGCGCCAGCAGCCAAGATCGGGCGGGGGCCTCCTACGAGCAGTACTTC. Protein sequence: CASSQDRAGASYEQYF.

This chain links TRBV30 with TRBJ1-3; D is perhaps TRBD1 (5 bases). Between the trimmed V and J ends, which lost 3 bases and 4 bases, there was a span of 10 bases. There are 13 residues in the CDR3. Per the germline V gene, CDR1 is GTSNPN and CDR2 is SVGIG (reference sequence). The CDR3 nucleotides are TGTGCCTGGAGCAGGGTCGGGGGAAACACCATATATTTT. Amino acid sequence: CAWSRVGGNTIYF.

The gene calls are TRBV30 and TRBJ2-1, with 8 positions matching TRBD2. The junction had 8 bases not matched to a gene; V was cut back by 3 bases and J by 4 bases. Germline CDR1 reads GTSNPN; CDR2 reads SVGIG (reference sequence). The CDR3 is 15 residues long. The CDR3 DNA follows: TGTGCCTGGAGGCCCCGGGGGGGGCTGTACAATGAGCAGTTCTTC. As protein: CAWRPRGGLYNEQFF.

This rearrangement joins TRBV10-2 to TRBJ1-5; D possibly corresponds to TRBD1 (6 bases). CDR1 and CDR2 from the germline V gene are WSHSY and SAAADI. The V end was cut by 2 bases, the J end by 4 bases, with 15 bases between. The length of the CDR3 is 16 residues. The CDR3 DNA sequence: TGCGCCAGCAGTGAGCCAGCCTTGACAGGAAATCAGCCCCAGCATTTT. Its protein product is CASSEPALTGNQPQHF.

The V and J genes are TRBV7-2 and TRBJ1-2, with D possibly TRBD1 on 5 matching bases. V dropped 1 base and J dropped 3 bases, with 6 bases sitting between them. The CDR3 loop spans 13 amino acids. From germline, CDR1 is SGHTA and CDR2 FQGNSA. This CDR3 is CASSLGQYYGYTF. Here the CDR3 DNA reads TGTGCCAGCAGCTTAGGACAGTACTATGGCTACACCTTC. Complete variable domain (other parts from reference TRBV7-2 and TRBJ1-2): GAGVSQSPSNKVTEKGKDVELRCDPISGHTALYWYRQSLGQGLEFLIYFQGNSAPDKSGLPSDRFSAERTGGSVSTLTIQRTQQEDSAVYLCASSLGQYYGYTFGSGTRLTVV.

The rearrangement uses TRBV4-2 and TRBJ1-2, with 11 bases lining up with TRBD1. This CDR3 has 18 residues. The germline V gene has CDR1 LGHNA and CDR2 YNFKEQ. The ends lost 2 bases at V and 5 bases at J; junction bases unmatched: 13. CDR3 sequence reads: CASSQFLARDRGVYGYTF. CDR3 coding DNA: TGTGCCAGCAGCCAATTCCTAGCCCGGGACAGGGGGGTATATGGCTACACCTTC.

The chain uses TRBV28 and TRBJ1-6, with 8 bases lining up with TRBD1. The CDR3 is 17 amino acids. V was clipped by 4 bases and J by 10 bases; unmatched bases: 15. The germline V gene encodes CDR1 MDHEN and CDR2 SYDVKM. The DNA of the CDR3 is TGTGCCAGCAGTTCCCCCCCCACAGGGGGGGTGGGATCACCCCTCCACTTT. It codes for CASSSPPTGGVGSPLHF.

V and J are TRBV10-1 and TRBJ2-4; 7 bases map to TRBD2. The V gene end was trimmed by 10 bases and the J gene end by 1 base; junction bases not matched to a gene: 10. Germline CDR1 is WNHNN and CDR2 is SYGVQD (reference sequence). The CDR3 totals 15 residues. The CDR3, as DNA: TGCGCCATCGGGGGGTGCGGGGGTGCCAAAAACATTCAGTACTTC. Protein: CAIGGCGGAKNIQYF.

Details on this clone: A junction end diverges from the germline sequence, so it may reflect a read error. The chain uses TRBV18 and TRBJ2-5; TRBD2 matches 7 bases. This CDR3 has 14 amino acids. Looked up from germline, CDR1 is KGHSH and CDR2 is LQKENI. The CDR3 nucleotides read TGTGCCAGCTCACCCGGGCAGCGGGAAGAGGCCCAGTACTTC. This translates into CASSPGQREEAQYF.

This clone was seen a handful of times. The V and J genes are TRBV9 and TRBJ2-7, with 7 bases fitting TRBD1. Per the germline V gene, CDR1 is SGDLS and CDR2 is YYNGEE. The CDR3 covers 14 residues. Germline trimming cut 4 bases from V and 3 bases from J; bases unmatched to any gene: 7. The CDR3 sequence: CASSPATGFYEQYF. The CDR3 DNA sequence: TGTGCCAGCAGCCCCGCGACAGGGTTCTACGAGCAGTACTTC.

The chain is built from TRBV28 and TRBJ1-3; 8 nucleotides align to TRBD1. There are 13 residues in the CDR3. Losses at the gene ends were 7 bases for V and 3 bases for J; bases not matched to a gene: 2. Per the germline V gene, CDR1 is MDHEN and CDR2 is SYDVKM. The CDR3 loop reads CASTGGLGNTIYF. Here the CDR3 DNA reads TGTGCCAGCACAGGGGGCCTTGGAAACACCATATATTTT.